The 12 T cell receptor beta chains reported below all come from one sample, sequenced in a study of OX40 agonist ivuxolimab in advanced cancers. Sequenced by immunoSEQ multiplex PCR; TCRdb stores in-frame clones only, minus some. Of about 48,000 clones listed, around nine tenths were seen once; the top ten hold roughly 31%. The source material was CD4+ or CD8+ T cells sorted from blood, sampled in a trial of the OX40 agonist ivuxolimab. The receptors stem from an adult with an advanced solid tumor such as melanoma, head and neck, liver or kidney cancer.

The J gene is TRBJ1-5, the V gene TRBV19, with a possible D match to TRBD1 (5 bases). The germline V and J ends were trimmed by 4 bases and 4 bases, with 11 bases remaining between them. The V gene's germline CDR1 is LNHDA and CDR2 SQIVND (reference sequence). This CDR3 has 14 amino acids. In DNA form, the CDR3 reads TGTGCCAGTAGTAGTTACACAGGTAATCAGCCCCAGCATTTT. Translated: CASSSYTGNQPQHF.

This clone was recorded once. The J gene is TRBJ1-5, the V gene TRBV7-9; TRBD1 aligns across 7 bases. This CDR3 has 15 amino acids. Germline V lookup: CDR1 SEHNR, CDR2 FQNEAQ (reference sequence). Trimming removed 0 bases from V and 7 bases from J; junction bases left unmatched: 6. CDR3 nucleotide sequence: TGTGCCAGCAGCTTAGCGGGGCAGGGGGGGCAGCCCCAGCATTTT. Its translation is CASSLAGQGGQPQHF.

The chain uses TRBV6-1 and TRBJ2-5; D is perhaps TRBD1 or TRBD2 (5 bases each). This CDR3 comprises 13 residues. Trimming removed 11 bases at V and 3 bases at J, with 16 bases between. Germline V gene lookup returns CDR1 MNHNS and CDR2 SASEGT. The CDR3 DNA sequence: TGTGCCGGGGCCGGGACGGGCGAAGAGACCCAGTACTTC. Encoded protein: CAGAGTGEETQYF.

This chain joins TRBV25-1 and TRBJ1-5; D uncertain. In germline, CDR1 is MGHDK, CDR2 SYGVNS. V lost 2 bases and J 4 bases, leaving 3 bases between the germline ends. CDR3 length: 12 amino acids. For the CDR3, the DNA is TGTGCCAGCAGTGAAGGGAATCAGCCCCAGCATTTT. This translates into CASSEGNQPQHF.

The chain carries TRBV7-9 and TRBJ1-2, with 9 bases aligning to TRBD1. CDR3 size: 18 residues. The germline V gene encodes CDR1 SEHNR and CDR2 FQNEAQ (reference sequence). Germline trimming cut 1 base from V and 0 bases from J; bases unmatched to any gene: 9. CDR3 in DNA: TGTGCCAGCAGCTTAGATCTTCTTCGGACAGGGGCTAACTATGGCTACACCTTC. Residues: CASSLDLLRTGANYGYTF.

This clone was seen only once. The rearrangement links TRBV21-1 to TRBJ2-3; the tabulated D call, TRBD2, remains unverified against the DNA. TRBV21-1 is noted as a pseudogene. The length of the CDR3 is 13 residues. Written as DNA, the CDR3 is TGTGCCAGGGGCTGGGCGGGGGGATATACGCAGTATTTT. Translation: CARGWAGGYTQYF.

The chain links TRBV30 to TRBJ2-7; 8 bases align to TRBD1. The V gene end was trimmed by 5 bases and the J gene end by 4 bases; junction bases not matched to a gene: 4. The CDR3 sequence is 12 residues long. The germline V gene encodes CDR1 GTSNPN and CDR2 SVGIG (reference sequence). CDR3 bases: TGTGCCTGGGGCAGACAGGGGTACGAGCAGTACTTC. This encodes CAWGRQGYEQYF.

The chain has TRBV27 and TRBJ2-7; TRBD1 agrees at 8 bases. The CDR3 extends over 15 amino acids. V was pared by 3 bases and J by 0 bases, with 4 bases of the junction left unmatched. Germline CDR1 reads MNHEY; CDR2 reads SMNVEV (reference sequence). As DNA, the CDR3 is TGTGCCAGCAGTTTCAGGGGGCTGGGCTCCTACGAGCAGTACTTC. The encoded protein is CASSFRGLGSYEQYF.

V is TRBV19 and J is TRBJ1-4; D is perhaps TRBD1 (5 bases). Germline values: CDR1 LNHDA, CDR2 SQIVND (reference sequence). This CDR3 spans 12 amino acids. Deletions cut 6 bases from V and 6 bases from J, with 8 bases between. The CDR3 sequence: CASSAGDEKLFF. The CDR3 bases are TGTGCCAGTAGCGCGGGGGATGAAAAACTGTTTTTT. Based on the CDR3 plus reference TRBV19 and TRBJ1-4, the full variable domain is DGGITQSPKYLFRKEGQNVTLSCEQNLNHDAMYWYRQDPGQGLRLIYYSQIVNDFQKGDIAEGYSVSREKKESFPLTVTSAQKNPTAFYLCASSAGDEKLFFGSGTQLSVL.

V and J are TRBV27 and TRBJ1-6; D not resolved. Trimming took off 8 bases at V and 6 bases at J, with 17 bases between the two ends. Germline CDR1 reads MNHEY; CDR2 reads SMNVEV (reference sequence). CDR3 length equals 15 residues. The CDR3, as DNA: TGTGCCAGCCGTCCTGCCGGGCACCTTAATTCACCCCTCCACTTT. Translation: CASRPAGHLNSPLHF.

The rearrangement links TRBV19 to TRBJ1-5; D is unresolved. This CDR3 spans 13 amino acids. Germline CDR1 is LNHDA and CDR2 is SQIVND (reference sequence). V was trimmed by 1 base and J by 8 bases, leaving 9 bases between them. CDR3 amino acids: CASSIGFIEPQHF. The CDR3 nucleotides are TGTGCCAGTAGTATAGGGTTCATTGAGCCCCAGCATTTT.

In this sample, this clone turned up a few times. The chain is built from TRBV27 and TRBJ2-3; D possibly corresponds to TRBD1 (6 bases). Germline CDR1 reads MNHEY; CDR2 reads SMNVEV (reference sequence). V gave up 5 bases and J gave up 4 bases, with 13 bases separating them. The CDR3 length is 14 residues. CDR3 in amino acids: CASSLGQTADTQYF. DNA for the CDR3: TGTGCCAGCAGTCTAGGACAGACAGCAGATACGCAGTATTTT.